Each of the 9 T cell receptor beta chains below was sequenced from the same sample in a study of blood T cell repertoires in COVID-19. Generated by immunoSEQ multiplex PCR, the TCRdb table keeps only in-frame clones and is missing some. The data show under 300,000 clones, around four fifths seen once. Sequencing used peripheral blood. The receptors were sampled from a woman aged 50 to 65 who had recovered from COVID-19.

The V call is TRBV5-5, the J call TRBJ2-7; TRBD2 might be the D (6 bases). CDR1 SGHKS and CDR2 YYEKEE come from the germline V gene (reference sequence). This CDR3 comprises 14 residues. V lost 6 bases, J lost 2 bases, and 15 bases lay in between. The CDR3 region has the DNA TGTGCCAGCAAGAGGGACTCCTGGACCTACGAGCAGTACTTC. This codes for CASKRDSWTYEQYF.

CDR3 residues: CATSDPRPGPGELFF. As DNA, the CDR3 is TGTGCCACCAGTGATCCCCGCCCAGGGCCCGGGGAGCTGTTTTTT. The rearrangement uses TRBV24-1 and TRBJ2-2; tentatively, D is TRBD1 (5 bases). The CDR3 consists of 15 residues. The V and J ends lost 3 bases and 6 bases respectively, with 13 bases between them. Germline loops: CDR1 KGHDR, CDR2 SFDVKD.

The table lists this clone with a few counts. V usage is TRBV7-8 and J usage is TRBJ1-6; D is uncertain. The CDR3 sequence is 12 residues long. Trimming pared 4 bases from V and 11 bases from J, leaving 9 bases between. Per the germline V gene, CDR1 is SGHVS and CDR2 is FQNEAQ. The CDR3 DNA sequence: TGTGCCAGCAGCTCTCGTCGTCCACCCCTCCACTTT. Protein sequence: CASSSRRPPLHF.

The V and J genes are TRBV27 and TRBJ1-6; 9 bases line up with TRBD1. This CDR3 has 18 amino acids. Germline CDR1 reads MNHEY; CDR2 reads SMNVEV (reference sequence). Losses at the gene ends were 4 bases for V and 13 bases for J; bases not matched to a gene: 20. CDR3 nucleotides: TGTGCCAGCAGTTCTTCTCGGGACAGGGCCCCCTCTACGGCGCCCCTCCACTTT. Encoded protein: CASSSSRDRAPSTAPLHF.

The rearrangement uses TRBV30 and TRBJ2-7; the D is unclear. V lost 0 bases, J lost 1 base, and 7 bases lay in between. The CDR3 runs to 13 residues. Germline CDR1 and CDR2: GTSNPN and SVGIG (reference sequence). CDR3 DNA sequence: TGTGCCTGGAGTGTTGGGCAGTCCTACGAGCAGTACTTC. This codes for CAWSVGQSYEQYF.

This chain uses TRBV7-9 with TRBJ2-6, with D perhaps matching TRBD1 (6 bases). Germline-derived CDR1 and CDR2 are SEHNR and FQNEAQ (reference sequence). Trimming left V 5 bases short and J 0 bases short, with 14 bases between. The CDR3 has 17 residues. The CDR3 loop is CASSLVQGSSGANVLTF. CDR3 nucleotides: TGTGCCAGCAGCCTAGTGCAGGGGAGCTCTGGGGCCAACGTCCTGACTTTC.

Concerning this clone itself: A much larger clone lies a single base off, so this may be a read error. The chain couples TRBV2 to TRBJ1-2; no clear D gene. Germline V CDR1 and CDR2: SNHLY, FYNNEI. CDR3 length: 11 amino acids. V lost 3 bases to trimming and J lost 4 bases, with 3 bases between them. CDR3 nucleotide sequence: TGTGCCAGCAGTGACAGCTATGGCTACACCTTC. Its translation is CASSDSYGYTF. The entire variable domain, with the rest obtained from reference TRBV2 and TRBJ1-2, is as follows: EPEVTQTPSHQVTQMGQEVILRCVPISNHLYFYWYRQILGQKVEFLVSFYNNEISEKSEIFDDQFSVERPDGSNFTLKIRSTKLEDSAMYFCASSDSYGYTFGSGTRLTVV.

The chain has TRBV18 and TRBJ1-2; TRBD1 agrees at 10 bases. After removal of 4 bases from V and 8 bases from J, the junction contained 4 bases not matched to a gene. CDR3 length: 13 amino acids. Per germline, CDR1 KGHSH and CDR2 LQKENI. Here the CDR3 DNA reads TGTGCCAGCTCACTCGGGACAGGGGAAGGCTACACCTTC. Residues: CASSLGTGEGYTF.

Only one count was recorded for this clone. V is TRBV27 and J is TRBJ1-5; a weak D match, TRBD1 (5 bases). CDR3 length: 11 residues. Germline loops: CDR1 MNHEY, CDR2 SMNVEV (reference sequence). With 3 bases removed from V and 11 bases from J, the gap between germline ends came to 8 bases. In DNA form, the CDR3 reads TGTGCCAGCAGTTTCGGGGGGGCCCAGCATTTT. It yields the protein CASSFGGAQHF.